This TCR beta chain emerged from a study of CD8 T cells in ankylosing spondylitis. Study outcomes and limitations: A TCR beta motif of several highly homologous variants seemed to mark ankylosing spondylitis blood.

This clonotype was counted a few times. Its matching antigen is unknown. TCRdb re-called the 5' RACE reads with MiXCR, one entry per CDR3 protein. The sample lists 240,000 or so distinct CDR3 sequences; around 11% were seen once. This CDR3 spans 11 amino acids. Germline assignment: CDR1 SQVTM and CDR2 ANQGSEA. Between the trimmed V and J ends, which lost 7 bases and 2 bases, there was a span of 8 bases. This receptor was identified in a male donor with ankylosing spondylitis or in good health (not recorded which). The V and J genes are TRBV29-1 and TRBJ1-2; D gene uncertain. Sequenced input: blood, either unsorted or a sorted T cell fraction (not recorded which). CDR3: CSADFNYGYTF. CDR3 coding DNA: TGCAGCGCGGACTTCAACTATGGCTACACCTTC.